This T cell receptor (beta chain) derives from a study of human T cells and chemical hapten exposure (dated by TCRdb to about 2021). Turning to the overall study: For sensitization, 2% DPC in acetone was applied to a roughly 2 cm by roughly 2 cm area of upper inner arm skin. Patients additionally received weekly therapeutic DPC doses to the scalp throughout the roughly 23-week study period. Patch testing on the upper back used Finn chambers containing 0.01% DPC, with scoring done after 6 days according to International Contact Dermatitis Research Group standards. Most of the patients in the cohort were female, and the cohort covered alopecia areata with under or over 50% scalp involvement, alopecia totalis and alopecia universalis. The libraries were sequenced as a pool, and the TCR yield per sample differed mostly because of small variations in library volumes within the pool. The study tracked peripheral blood TCR repertoire changes in vivo during primary and secondary sensitization to the hapten diphenylcyclopropenone (DPC) in alopecia patients. Patient blood was sampled pre-sensitization (week 0) and at 2, 6 and about 24 weeks after DPC sensitization. Roughly 30 alopecia patients provided blood for TCR sequencing at one to four time points (pre-sensitization, 2, 6 and 24 weeks).

To prepare the library, RACE was applied. Sequencer: NextSeq 500. During library preparation, unique molecular identifiers were attached to individual cDNA molecules so that TCRs could be counted quantitatively and reproducibly. Both TCR alpha and TCR beta chains were sequenced from each blood RNA sample. From the authors' description of their analysis: The median number of TCRs per sample was 95,638, ranging from about 20,000 to 750,000. The Decombinator software suite was used to annotate V, J and CDR3 in the TCR reads. To make PS versus PT1 abundance plots, every sample was subsampled to the same number of TCRs (28,000). Expanded TCRs were defined as absent before sensitization and observed at least eight times at the 2-week time point. TCRdb reworked the public reads: Q25 trimming with fastp, MiXCR clone assembly, productive beta chains retained. Each entry is one CDR3 protein sequence, shown with its most common DNA and genes. TCRdb, rather than the study authors, made the V and J calls. This sample holds fewer than 55,000 distinct CDR3 sequences; 9.9% were observed only once. The ten top clones hold roughly 15% of the sample.

This clonotype is a singleton in its sample. Its antigen target is currently unknown. One base away there is no much larger clone; base qualities are not given. Just one read gives weak support. On the study overall, not on this receptor specifically: Because all patients had alopecia, a presumed autoimmune disease, the immune response of the patients might differ from that of healthy individuals. Expanded TCRs formed significantly more large CDR3 similarity clusters than pre-sensitization or healthy control sets, consistent with antigen-driven responses. Repeated subsampling changed both the strength of the expansion versus patch-test correlation and the threshold at which that correlation became significant. Patch test score was positively correlated with the number of PT1 expanded TCRs, with significance at thresholds 8, 16 and 32 but not at 4. No change with DPC sensitization was found in the number of TCRs above 1 in 1000 frequency, and no evidence of global repertoire structure alterations was found.

The time point label on this specimen signifies: patch test 3, about 24 weeks after DPC sensitization. The treatment or condition label corresponds to: therapeutic diphenylcyclopropenone sensitization with weekly scalp DPC. Blood at each patch-test visit was drawn before the patch test was applied. To be eligible, patients had to be aged 18 to 70, diagnosed with alopecia and judged suitable for DPC therapy, while pregnant patients were excluded. Total RNA was extracted from unfractionated whole blood collected in Tempus Blood RNA tubes. The V and J ends are trimmed by 5 bases and 9 bases, leaving 9 bases between them. The CDR3 runs 11 residues from the cysteine to the phenylalanine. Only the CDR3 DNA is retained, 33 bases long and in frame from the first base.

Recombination linked TRBV12-3 or TRBV12-4 to TRBJ2-3, with an unclear D gene assignment. Sequenced here: whole blood, sampled in connection with sensitization to the hapten diphenylcyclopropenone (DPC). This receptor was obtained from a middle-aged woman with alopecia areata. Some clones in this sample may be carry-over from other donors' samples. The DNA sequence follows: TGTGCCAGCAGTCGAAAGGGAACGCAGTATTTT. It translates as CASSRKGTQYF.